This entry lists 10 T cell receptor beta chains sequenced from one sample in a study of OX40 agonist ivuxolimab in advanced cancers. Generated by immunoSEQ multiplex PCR, the TCRdb table keeps only in-frame clones and is missing some. The data show approximately 66,000 clones, roughly nine tenths seen once. Sequencing used CD4+ or CD8+ T cells sorted from blood, obtained in a trial of the OX40 agonist ivuxolimab. The receptors shown here come from an adult with an advanced solid tumor such as melanoma, head and neck, liver or kidney cancer.

V gene TRBV4-1 combines with J gene TRBJ2-5, with 11 bases fitting TRBD2. V gave up 2 bases and J gave up 2 bases; unmatched junction bases: 4. CDR1 is MGHRA and CDR2 is YSYEKL in the germline V gene. The CDR3 is 16 amino acids. The CDR3 is CASSQRLAGGQETQYF. The CDR3 DNA is TGCGCCAGCAGCCAACGGCTAGCGGGGGGACAAGAGACCCAGTACTTC.

V usage is TRBV19 and J usage is TRBJ1-1, with 7 positions matching TRBD1. This CDR3 region has 14 residues. Germline CDR1 reads LNHDA; CDR2 reads SQIVND (reference sequence). V trimming: 3 bases; J trimming: 6 bases; junction bases outside the gene matches: 7. The CDR3 DNA reads as TGTGCCAGTAGTATTGATAGGGGGCTGGCTGAAGCTTTCTTT. As protein: CASSIDRGLAEAFF. Full variable domain (outside the CDR3, taken from reference TRBV19 and TRBJ1-1): DGGITQSPKYLFRKEGQNVTLSCEQNLNHDAMYWYRQDPGQGLRLIYYSQIVNDFQKGDIAEGYSVSREKKESFPLTVTSAQKNPTAFYLCASSIDRGLAEAFFGQGTRLTVV.

V is TRBV6-5 and J is TRBJ2-7, with 12 bases fitting TRBD2. With V trimmed by 0 bases and J by 7 bases, 7 bases remained unmatched. Germline loops: CDR1 MNHEY, CDR2 SVGAGI. This CDR3 contains 16 residues. This chain's CDR3 is CASSYSTSGSGYEQYF. The CDR3 region has the DNA TGTGCCAGCAGTTACTCGACTAGCGGGAGTGGTTATGAGCAGTACTTC.

This rearrangement joins TRBV11-2 to TRBJ1-1; tentatively, D is TRBD1 (5 bases). Germline V gene data show CDR1 as SGHAT and CDR2 as FQNNGV. This CDR3 region has 13 residues. Trimming stripped 1 base from V and 6 bases from J, with 9 bases between. The CDR3 DNA reads as TGTGCCAGCAGCTTAGGGCCGGGACCTGAAGCTTTCTTT. It is translated as CASSLGPGPEAFF.

The chain recombines TRBV9 with TRBJ1-2, with D possibly being TRBD1 (5 bases). V gave up 0 bases and J gave up 3 bases, with 18 bases separating them. The CDR3 covers 17 residues. Germline V gives CDR1 SGDLS, CDR2 YYNGEE. In DNA form, the CDR3 reads TGTGCCAGCAGCGTAGGATCCATTTGGTCGACAGACTATGGCTACACCTTC. It yields the protein CASSVGSIWSTDYGYTF.

This clone was detected once. The junction differs from germline at one of its ends, possibly a read error. In DNA, the CDR3 is TGTGCCAGCAGCTTACAAGGCTACTATGGCTGCACCTTC. Translated, it gives CASSLQGYYGCTF. The V gene is TRBV7-2, the J gene TRBJ1-2, with D unresolved. The CDR3 is 13 residues long. Germline CDR1 and CDR2: SGHTA and FQGNSA.

The chain couples TRBV9 to TRBJ2-1, with a tentative D call TRBD1 (5 bases). The CDR3 spans 16 residues. Trimming shortened V by 0 bases and J by 0 bases, and 10 bases separated the two germline ends. Germline CDR1 and CDR2: SGDLS and YYNGEE. CDR3 DNA sequence: TGTGCCAGCAGCGTAGGGGGCTTCACCTCCTACAATGAGCAGTTCTTC. This codes for CASSVGGFTSYNEQFF.

This clone was observed once. This sequence joins TRBV29-1 and TRBJ1-2; D is ambiguous. CDR3 length: 12 amino acids. Trimming shortened V by 3 bases and J by 4 bases, and 9 bases separated the two germline ends. Germline-derived CDR1 and CDR2 are SQVTM and ANQGSEA. This chain's CDR3 is CSVEWGAYGYTF. CDR3 in DNA: TGCAGCGTTGAGTGGGGTGCCTATGGCTACACCTTC.

The J gene is TRBJ2-4, the V gene TRBV7-8, with 12 bases that match TRBD2. Trimming took 1 base from V and 3 from J; bases not matched to a gene: 7. The CDR3 length is 18 residues. Germline values: CDR1 SGHVS, CDR2 FQNEAQ. This chain's CDR3 is CASSLGLAGGQDKNIQYF. The CDR3 coding sequence is TGTGCCAGCAGCTTAGGTCTAGCGGGGGGGCAGGACAAAAACATTCAGTACTTC. Based on the CDR3 plus reference TRBV7-8 and TRBJ2-4, the full variable domain is GAGVSQSPRYKVAKRGQDVALRCDPISGHVSLFWYQQALGQGPEFLTYFQNEAQLDKSGLPSDRFFAERPEGSVSTLKIQRTQQEDSAVYLCASSLGLAGGQDKNIQYFGAGTRLSVL.

J is TRBJ2-7 and V is TRBV5-1; 9 positions match TRBD2. Germline CDR1 SGHRS, CDR2 YFSETQ. J lost 6 bases, V lost 2 bases, and 9 bases had no gene match. The CDR3 loop spans 15 amino acids. The CDR3 DNA sequence: TGCGCCAGCAGCTTTGTGGAGCGGGAGGTCTCCGAGCAGTACTTC. Translated, it gives CASSFVEREVSEQYF.